A single sample gave rise to the 30 T cell receptor beta chains below, sequenced in a study of T cells in Graves' hyperthyroidism and ophthalmopathy. RNA transcripts yielded amplified TCR beta CDR3 regions. The primer set for the first-round RT-PCR of the TCR CDR3 was HTBI. TCRdb reprocessed the multiplex PCR reads via MiXCR and lists one record per CDR3 protein. The repertoire has roughly 740,000 distinct CDR3 sequences, 15% to 20% of them found once; the top ten carry around 7.7%. Specimen: blood. These receptors were obtained from a man younger than 35 with Graves' hyperthyroidism.

The chain has TRBV9 and TRBJ2-2, with a tentative D call TRBD2 (5 bases). CDR1 and CDR2 from the germline V gene are SGDLS and YYNGEE. Between the trimmed V and J ends, which lost 0 bases and 7 bases, there was a span of 13 bases. The length of the CDR3 is 15 residues. CDR3 sequence: CASSVESSRGGELFF. DNA for the CDR3: TGTGCCAGCAGCGTAGAGTCATCCCGGGGCGGGGAGCTGTTTTTT.

This clonotype was found many times. The gene calls are TRBV28 and TRBJ2-1, with TRBD2 identical over 11 bases. J gave up 8 bases and V 2 bases, and 5 bases lay outside the gene matches. The germline V gene encodes CDR1 MDHEN and CDR2 SYDVKM. The CDR3 has 15 amino acids. CDR3 sequence reads: CASSLLSGRAYEQFF. The CDR3 DNA follows: TGTGCCAGCAGTTTACTTAGCGGGAGGGCCTATGAGCAGTTCTTC.

The V gene is TRBV4-2, the J gene TRBJ1-6; D is undetermined. V was cut by 3 bases and J by 4 bases, with 10 bases left in between. Germline CDR1 reads LGHNA; CDR2 reads YNFKEQ. The length of the CDR3 is 15 residues. CDR3 sequence: CASSHGELYNSPLHF. CDR3 in DNA: TGTGCCAGCAGCCATGGGGAGTTGTATAATTCACCCCTCCACTTT.

This clonotype turned up a few times. The chain joins TRBV12-3 or TRBV12-4 to TRBJ2-2, with TRBD1 matching 7 bases. The CDR3 is 13 amino acids. J gave up 6 bases and V 6 bases, and 4 bases lay outside the gene matches. The CDR3 DNA reads as TGTGCCAGCAGGCCAACAGGGGCCGGGGAGCTGTTTTTT. Protein product: CASRPTGAGELFF.

The chain employs TRBV4-2 and TRBJ2-7; D is undetermined. This CDR3 has 14 amino acids. CDR1 LGHNA and CDR2 YNFKEQ come from the germline V gene. V lost 3 bases and J 2 bases, leaving 11 bases between the germline ends. This CDR3 is CASSQADGAYEQYF. The CDR3 coding sequence is TGTGCCAGCAGCCAGGCTGACGGCGCCTACGAGCAGTACTTC.

Only a few counts were recorded for this clonotype. The chain employs TRBV5-1 and TRBJ1-1; D is uncertain. The germline V gene has CDR1 SGHRS and CDR2 YFSETQ. This CDR3 spans 15 amino acids. V lost 0 bases to trimming and J lost 4 bases, with 13 bases between them. For the CDR3, the DNA is TGCGCCAGCAGCTTGGCCTCCAGAGGGAGCACTGAAGCTTTCTTT. As protein: CASSLASRGSTEAFF. The entire variable domain, with the rest obtained from reference TRBV5-1 and TRBJ1-1, is as follows: KAGVTQTPRYLIKTRGQQVTLSCSPISGHRSVSWYQQTPGQGLQFLFEYFSETQRNKGNFPGRFSGRQFSNSRSEMNVSTLELGDSALYLCASSLASRGSTEAFFGQGTRLTVV.

This clonotype was seen a few times. The chain has TRBV2 and TRBJ1-5; TRBD1 is a possible D gene (5 bases). The CDR3 spans 16 residues. Germline-derived CDR1 and CDR2 are SNHLY and FYNNEI. V lost 2 bases and J 1 base, leaving 12 bases between the germline ends. The CDR3 DNA reads as TGTGCCAGCAGTGAAATCGTGACAGTAAGCAATCAGCCCCAGCATTTT. Translating it yields CASSEIVTVSNQPQHF.

This clonotype has only a few counts. Being one base from a much bigger clone, this may be a read error. The rearrangement joins TRBV7-9 to TRBJ1-2; D perhaps matches TRBD1 (6 bases). CDR1 and CDR2 from the germline V gene are SEHNR and FQNEAQ (reference sequence). The V gene lost 4 bases and the J gene lost 4 bases, with 7 bases spanning the gap. The length of the CDR3 is 12 residues. DNA for the CDR3: TGTGCCAGCAGCTCAGGGGTCTATGGCTACACCTTC. Translated, it gives CASSSGVYGYTF.

This clonotype has a count of ten or more. The chain joins TRBV25-1 to TRBJ2-1, with TRBD2 identical over 11 bases. Germline CDR1 reads MGHDK; CDR2 reads SYGVNS. The J segment lost 8 bases and the V segment lost 3 bases, leaving 21 bases of the junction unmatched. This CDR3 comprises 20 residues. The CDR3 protein is CASSEATGFTSGSLSDEQFF. The CDR3 DNA is TGTGCCAGCAGTGAGGCAACGGGGTTCACTAGCGGGAGCTTGTCGGATGAGCAGTTCTTC.

This clonotype was observed at least ten times. The chain uses TRBV7-6 and TRBJ2-7; D is possibly TRBD2 (5 bases). Germline assignment: CDR1 SGHVS and CDR2 FNYEAQ. The CDR3 is made up of 14 amino acids. V was pared by 4 bases and J by 2 bases, with 12 bases between. The CDR3 sequence: CASSSSGLTYEQYF. CDR3 bases: TGTGCCAGCAGCTCGTCGGGATTAACCTACGAGCAGTACTTC.

This clonotype was recorded at least ten times. The genes are TRBV10-3 and TRBJ2-2; D is undetermined. CDR1 is ENHRY and CDR2 is SYGVKD in the germline V gene. V was clipped by 2 bases and J by 7 bases, with 5 bases between them. This CDR3 is built from 12 residues. Here the CDR3 DNA reads TGTGCCATCAGTGAGCGGTACGGGGAGCTGTTTTTT. Translating gives CAISERYGELFF.

This clonotype was counted only a few times. The chain recombines TRBV7-9 with TRBJ2-3; 8 nucleotides align to TRBD2. The CDR3 consists of 16 residues. J was trimmed by 2 bases and V by 0 bases; bases with no gene match: 4. CDR1 is SEHNR, CDR2 FQNEAQ, per germline (reference sequence). CDR3 sequence reads: CASSLAVGLATDTQYF. The CDR3 bases are TGTGCCAGCAGCTTAGCGGTCGGACTAGCCACAGATACGCAGTATTTT.

Comments on this clonotype: One end of the junction does not line up with germline, which may come from a read error. The chain couples TRBV6-2 or TRBV6-3 to TRBJ2-1; 10 nucleotides agree with TRBD1. This CDR3 has 16 residues. CDR1 and CDR2 (germline): MNHEY, SVGEGT. The CDR3, as DNA: TGTGCCAGCAGTTTCCCGGGACAGGGGACCTCTAATGAGCGGTTCTTC. Translated: CASSFPGQGTSNERFF.

This clonotype was detected only a few times. A much larger clone lies one base from this, so it may be a read error. The chain combines TRBV30 with TRBJ1-1, with no clear D. CDR1 is GTSNPN and CDR2 is SVGIG in the germline V gene (reference sequence). V gave up 4 bases and J gave up 3 bases, with 9 bases separating them. CDR3 size: 12 residues. The CDR3 loop reads CAWTLGDTEAFF. The CDR3 coding sequence is TGTGCCTGGACCCTAGGCGACACTGAAGCTTTCTTT.

There are many counts of this clonotype. The chain has TRBV20-1 and TRBJ2-7; 10 nucleotides align to TRBD1. Trimming took 5 bases from V and 3 from J; bases not matched to a gene: 10. CDR1 is DFQATT and CDR2 is SNEGSKA in the germline V gene (reference sequence). The CDR3 covers 15 residues. In DNA, the CDR3 is TGCAGTGCTGGTAGACAGGGGGCATTTGACTACGAGCAGTACTTC. Translation gives CSAGRQGAFDYEQYF.

This clonotype was seen repeatedly, ten times or more. The chain couples TRBV28 to TRBJ2-7, with D unresolved. The germline V gene encodes CDR1 MDHEN and CDR2 SYDVKM. CDR3 length: 12 amino acids. Trimming took 4 bases from V and 5 from J, leaving 9 bases between them. The CDR3 protein is CASSSSVHEQYF. In DNA, the CDR3 is TGTGCCAGCAGTTCCTCGGTCCACGAGCAGTACTTC.

V usage is TRBV11-2 and J usage is TRBJ2-6; D is perhaps TRBD1 (8 bases). Germline lookup yields CDR1 SGHAT and CDR2 FQNNGV. The CDR3 extends over 18 amino acids. Trimming pared 5 bases from V and 3 bases from J, leaving 20 bases between. The CDR3 sequence: CASSTGGSGVRGANVLTF. The CDR3 region has the DNA TGTGCCAGCAGCACAGGGGGGAGCGGGGTCCGTGGGGCCAACGTCCTGACTTTC.

The V call is TRBV5-6, the J call TRBJ2-1, with 13 bases lining up with TRBD2. This CDR3 has 17 residues. The V segment lost 2 bases and the J segment 7 bases; nucleotides outside the gene matches: 9. The V gene's germline CDR1 is SGHDT and CDR2 YYEEEE. The DNA of the CDR3 is TGTGCCAGCAGCTTTTTTCGGACTAGCGGGAGTGCGAATGAGCAGTTCTTC. This translates into CASSFFRTSGSANEQFF.

J is TRBJ2-2 and V is TRBV20-1; D may match TRBD1 or TRBD2 (5 bases each). There are 14 residues in the CDR3. V lost 5 bases, J lost 2 bases, and 12 bases lay in between. Per germline, CDR1 DFQATT and CDR2 SNEGSKA (reference sequence). CDR3 residues: CSASGTVNTGELFF. The CDR3 DNA sequence: TGCAGTGCTTCGGGGACGGTTAACACCGGGGAGCTGTTTTTT.

The chain couples TRBV9 to TRBJ2-1, with D possibly being TRBD2 (5 bases). In germline, CDR1 is SGDLS, CDR2 YYNGEE. The CDR3 has 16 amino acids. V was clipped by 4 bases and J by 5 bases, with 19 bases between them. The CDR3 DNA reads as TGTGCCAGCAGCCTGGACTCCTCATATACGCACAATGAGCAGTTCTTC. This sequence encodes CASSLDSSYTHNEQFF.

This clonotype turned up a few times. The germline gene is not matched at one end of the junction; a read error may be the cause. The V gene is TRBV7-7, the J gene TRBJ1-5; maybe TRBD1 (6 bases). This CDR3 has 15 residues. Germline-derived CDR1 and CDR2 are SSHAT and FNYEAQ (reference sequence). Written as DNA, the CDR3 is TGTGCTAGCAGCTCGCAGGGGAAAAGCAATCAGCCCCAGCATTTT. Translation: CASSSQGKSNQPQHF.

This clonotype occurred a few times. The chain has TRBV4-1 and TRBJ2-1; 7 bases are a match to TRBD2. Unmatched junction bases numbered 11, after V lost 4 bases and J lost 8 bases. Germline V gene sequence: CDR1 MGHRA, CDR2 YSYEKL. The CDR3 contains 15 residues. The CDR3 loop is CASSLTRTSLHEQFF. In DNA form, the CDR3 reads TGCGCCAGCAGCCTCACGCGGACTAGTCTCCATGAGCAGTTCTTC.

The chain is built from TRBV20-1 and TRBJ2-5; 8 positions match TRBD1. Germline CDR1 is DFQATT and CDR2 is SNEGSKA (reference sequence). Losses at the gene ends were 6 bases for V and 4 bases for J; bases not matched to a gene: 13. This CDR3 is built from 15 residues. DNA of the CDR3: TGCAGTGCCCCGACGACTGGACAGGGTGGAGAGACCCAGTACTTC. The encoded protein is CSAPTTGQGGETQYF.

The CDR3 nucleotides are TGTGCCAGCATCACGTCGAGCTCTGGAAACACCATATATTTT. Residues: CASITSSSGNTIYF. The chain uses TRBV6-1 and TRBJ1-3; D unclear. Trimming left V 7 bases short and J 0 bases short, with 10 bases between. Per germline, CDR1 MNHNS and CDR2 SASEGT. The CDR3 is 14 residues long.

The chain has TRBV11-1 and TRBJ2-1; 8 bases map to TRBD1. The CDR3 runs 17 residues. The junction had 7 bases not matched to a gene; V was cut back by 3 bases and J by 0 bases. Per the germline V gene, CDR1 is SGHAT and CDR2 is FQDESV (reference sequence). Here the CDR3 reads CASSFIRTGSSYNEQFF. CDR3 nucleotide sequence: TGTGCCAGCAGCTTTATCAGGACAGGGAGCTCCTACAATGAGCAGTTCTTC.

The gene calls are TRBV30 and TRBJ1-1; no clear D. The germline gives CDR1 GTSNPN, CDR2 SVGIG (reference sequence). The CDR3 extends over 12 amino acids. The V end lost 1 base, the J end lost 1 base, and 4 bases lay between the germline ends. The CDR3 nucleotides are TGTGCCTGGAGTGACAGGAACACTGAAGCTTTCTTT. As protein: CAWSDRNTEAFF.

V usage is TRBV5-1 and J usage is TRBJ2-3; 7 bases map to TRBD1. The germline gives CDR1 SGHRS, CDR2 YFSETQ. V dropped 4 bases and J dropped 4; count of bases not matched to a gene: 6. This CDR3 spans 14 amino acids. CDR3 sequence: CASSHRGRADTQYF. CDR3 in DNA: TGCGCCAGCAGCCACAGGGGACGGGCAGATACGCAGTATTTT.

V is TRBV6-1 and J is TRBJ2-5, with 8 bases identical to TRBD1. Germline V gene lookup returns CDR1 MNHNS and CDR2 SASEGT. CDR3 length equals 14 residues. V lost 5 bases and J lost 5; bases outside the gene matches: 7. The CDR3 bases are TGTGCCAGCAGTCTAAACAGGGGGTCGGAGACCCAGTACTTC. Protein product: CASSLNRGSETQYF.

This clonotype has just a few counts. This sequence joins TRBV2 and TRBJ1-4, with a weak D call TRBD1 (5 bases). Trimming took off 6 bases at V and 4 bases at J, with 9 bases between the two ends. The CDR3 consists of 13 residues. Germline V gene sequence: CDR1 SNHLY, CDR2 FYNNEI. DNA for the CDR3: TGTGCCAGCAGGCACGGGGGTAATGAAAAACTGTTTTTT. Its translation is CASRHGGNEKLFF.

This sequence joins TRBV20-1 and TRBJ1-2; D is perhaps TRBD1 (6 bases). The CDR3 is 15 residues long. Germline CDR1 and CDR2: DFQATT and SNEGSKA (reference sequence). V was cut by 0 bases and J by 2 bases, with 13 bases left in between. The CDR3 sequence: CSARDIRGLNYGYTF. CDR3 DNA: TGCAGTGCTAGAGATATCAGGGGACTAAACTATGGCTACACCTTC.